The sequence of this T cell receptor (beta chain) was determined in a study of blood T cell repertoires in COVID-19. Study context: Acute and convalescent COVID-19 samples came from the United States, Italy and Spain. PBMCs, B-cell-depleted T cells, or T cells provided the cDNA or gDNA that made up the material.

In the authors' methods: Scientists estimated how many nucleated cells there were by amplifying reference gene primers. TCRdb keeps only in-frame clones here, not all; method: immunoSEQ multiplex PCR. V, J and clone size were drawn from that table, and D and trimming were deduced from the DNA. This sample has 100,000 or so clones; roughly 80% occur once, and the top ten carry about 24%. Germline CDR1 SGHRS, CDR2 YFSETQ. The CDR3 consists of 12 residues. Trimming cost V 6 bases and J 2 bases; bases outside gene matches: 1. The sequence was collected from a human donor in a cohort sampled during active COVID-19. V gene TRBV5-1 combines with J gene TRBJ2-5; 7 positions agree with TRBD1. Source material: peripheral blood. The CDR3 is CASTGQQETQYF. In nucleotides, the CDR3 is TGCGCCAGCACGGGACAGCAAGAGACCCAGTACTTC.